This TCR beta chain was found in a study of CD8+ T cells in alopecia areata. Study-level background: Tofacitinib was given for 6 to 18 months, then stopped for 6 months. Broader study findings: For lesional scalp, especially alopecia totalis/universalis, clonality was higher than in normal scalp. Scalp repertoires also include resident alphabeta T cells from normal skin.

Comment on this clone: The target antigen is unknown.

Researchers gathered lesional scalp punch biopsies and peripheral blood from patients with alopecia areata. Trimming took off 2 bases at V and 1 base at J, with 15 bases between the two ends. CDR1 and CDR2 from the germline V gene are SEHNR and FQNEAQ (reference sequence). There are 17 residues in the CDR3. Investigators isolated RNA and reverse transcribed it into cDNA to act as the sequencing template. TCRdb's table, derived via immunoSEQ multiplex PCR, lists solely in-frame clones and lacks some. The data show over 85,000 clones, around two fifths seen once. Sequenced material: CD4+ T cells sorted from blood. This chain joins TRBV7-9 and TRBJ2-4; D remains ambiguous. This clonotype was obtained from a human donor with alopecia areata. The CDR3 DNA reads TGTGCCAGCAGCTTATTTGGCGAGCCGTTGGCCAAAAACATTCAGTACTTC. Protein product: CASSLFGEPLAKNIQYF. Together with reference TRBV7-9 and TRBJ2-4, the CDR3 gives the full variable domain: DTGVSQNPRHKITKRGQNVTFRCDPISEHNRLYWYRQTLGQGPEFLTYFQNEAQLEKSRLLSDRFSAERPKGSFSTLEIQRTEQGDSAMYLCASSLFGEPLAKNIQYFGAGTRLSVL.